The TCR beta chain under discussion was sequenced for a study of cytomegalovirus exposure and HLA in healthy donors. Study details: The early release's HLA-typed donors yielded 78 million or so unique TCRs. General study results and limits: Because they were indistinguishable, some V segments, including TRBV6-2 and TRBV6-3, were excluded.

Remarks on this clone: Its antigen is still unknown.

Vbeta (60) and Jbeta (13) primers were used in the PCR. Only in-frame clones appear in the TCRdb table, and some are missing; sequencing was by immunoSEQ multiplex PCR. Among 180,000 or so clones listed, 75% to 85% were seen once. Trimming at V came to 0 bases and at J to 4 bases, leaving 5 bases not matched to a gene. This CDR3 has 16 amino acids. CDR1 is LGHNT and CDR2 is FRNRAP in the germline V gene. The sample comprised PBMCs. This chain connects TRBV12-5 to TRBJ1-4, with 7 bases matching TRBD1. The receptor was derived from a man younger than 35 in good health and CMV-seronegative. In DNA, the CDR3 is TGTGCTAGTGGTTTGGTACTCGGGACAGTTAATGAAAAACTGTTTTTT. It codes for CASGLVLGTVNEKLFF. Using reference TRBV12-5 and TRBJ1-4 for the parts outside the CDR3, the full variable domain is DARVTQTPRHKVTEMGQEVTMRCQPILGHNTVFWYRQTMMQGLELLAYFRNRAPLDDSGMPKDRFSAEMPDATLATLKIQPSEPRDSAVYFCASGLVLGTVNEKLFFGSGTQLSVL.